This T cell receptor (beta chain) was obtained from a study of cytomegalovirus exposure and HLA in healthy donors (dated by TCRdb to about 2017). Study-wide context: According to an earlier analysis of 450 to 650 of the donors, 150 million to 200 million T cells yielded 120 million or so unique TCR beta sequences and approximately 280 Gb of sequence data. Roughly 290 gigabases of sequencing data and 70 million to 100 million unique TCR sequences made up an early release that covered some 640 HLA-typed donors. Among the roughly 430 genotyped donors, approximately 77% belonged to the genetic ancestry cluster associated with self-reported Caucasian donors. The aim of the study was to test whether cataloging public T cell receptors could identify signatures of past pathogen exposure. The study used immunosequencing to profile the T cell repertoires of approximately 650 subjects and linked those repertoires to cytomegalovirus serostatus. A separate validation cohort of 100 to 150 different subjects was used in addition to the roughly 700-subject first cohort. To predict cytomegalovirus infection status, the study brought together high-throughput TCR immunosequencing, statistical association of individual TCRs with disease status, and machine learning. A later analysis re-analyzed previously published TCR beta repertoires from roughly 630 donors and added high-resolution HLA genotyping to study TCR occurrence patterns. Rather than using new phenotypic data, the later analysis identified candidate immune exposures from TCR beta sequences and from how often those sequences occurred across donors. An earlier analysis of approximately 500 of the donors applied high-throughput TCR beta sequencing to assess whether each TCR beta V gene segment acted as functional or pseudogenic. Donor age, sex, ethnicity and CMV serostatus were compiled alongside the repertoire data. A later genetic analysis took genome-wide SNP genotypes for about three fifths of the roughly 670 donors and used that subset as a discovery cohort. Every repertoire in the discovery cohort had been generated on one and the same sequencing platform. Both class I and class II loci were covered by HLA typing, at four-digit resolution. The number of donors typed differed by locus, with roughly 629-640 for A, B, C, DRB1 and DQB1, around 500 for DQA1, about 610 for DPA1, and 400 to 490 for DPB1. A handful of DR-DQ haplotypes were treated as single units for association and clustering because of strong linkage in the cohort. On average, roughly 240,000 unique TCR beta nucleotide sequences were sequenced per donor among fewer than 500 genotyped donors of the cohort, with roughly 19% of those sequences being non-productive.

The library was obtained by the immunoSEQ multiplex PCR assay. For the multiplex PCR, a mixture combining 60 forward primers for TCR Vbeta segments and 13 reverse primers for TCR Jbeta segments was used. The CDR3 region of rearranged TCR beta genes was amplified from genomic DNA by a multiplex PCR assay. On the Illumina HiSeq System, the amplified TCR beta libraries were sequenced as 87-base-pair reads. From the authors' description of their analysis: A later analysis tallied about 77 million unique TCR beta chains across the 666 repertoires, and about 10 million of those chains were shared by two or more donors. Raw reads were error-corrected and collapsed into unique sequences with a nearest-neighbor algorithm that merged closely related sequences to remove PCR and sequencing errors. To assign V, D and J gene segments, CDR3 sequences were aligned to IMGT reference sequences. For a sequence to be retained, a match of at least six nucleotides was required to both a V gene segment and a J gene segment. A rearrangement was called productive if the CDR3 had no stop codons and remained in frame with V and J, and every other rearrangement was called non-productive. CDR3 was defined by IMGT convention, running from the second conserved V-encoded cysteine to the conserved J-encoded phenylalanine. The earlier analysis of about 530 of the donors excluded any sequence lacking an unambiguous match to a single V gene segment. In an earlier analysis of 450 to 700 of the donors, V segments were called functional above 56.7% productive rearrangements and were called segregating when the between-donor standard deviation exceeded 5%. A statistical classification framework was built to diagnose cytomegalovirus status from the catalog of TCR beta chain sequences. A later analysis assigned V and J genes by comparing TCR nucleotide sequences with IMGT/GENE-DB human TR gene sequences. In a later analysis, CDR3 sequences and most-parsimonious VDJ recombination scenarios were assigned using the TCRdist pipeline. In a later analysis, every TCR beta chain was defined by the combination of its CDR3 amino acid sequence and its V-gene family, and reads without a unique V-gene family were dropped. To address suspected cross-contamination and a sequencing artifact, a later analysis removed 592 highly shared, low-generation-probability nucleotide sequences. A later analysis calculated a clonal expansion index for each public chain from normalized within-repertoire ranks of inferred template counts. Generation probabilities in a later analysis came from a VDJ recombination model fitted to out-of-frame rearrangements, and those results were checked against IGoR. In a later analysis, TCR-TCR, TCR-HLA and TCR-CMV co-occurrence was scored with hypergeometric tests, and a repertoire-size bias correction was applied to TCR pairs. False discovery rates were estimated in a later analysis by permuting HLA or CMV assignments 20 times. In a later analysis, co-occurring TCRs were grouped using DBSCAN, with TCRdist sequence similarity added in when clustering inside HLA-allele-positive subsets. For co-occurrence clustering, repertoires with fewer than 30,000 or more than 120,000 public chains were excluded, along with five repertoires with anomalous nucleotide sharing. TCRdb took over this immuneACCESS table, retaining in-frame rearrangements with V and J assigned. Such tables are incomplete; in checked studies, under half of the missing clones stem from an unresolved V gene, and the remainder is unexplained. V, J and clone size were drawn from that table, and D and trimming were deduced from the DNA. A total of about 260,000 clones appear in this sample, 80% to 90% of them only once. In total, the top ten clones hold more than 1.5% of the sample.

Remarks on this clone: The clone's antigen remains unknown. There are no base qualities to consult, and no much larger clone falls within one base.

Study-wide conclusions, independent of this receptor: Roughly uniform sequencing depth across donors was assumed in presence/absence analyses, although this assumption may not hold. Most CMV-associated TCR beta chains appeared to be HLA-restricted in a later analysis, and the HLA associations seemed to be driven largely by CMV exposure. In a later analysis, some 18,000 TCR beta sequences were associated with specific HLA alleles at a false discovery rate of 0.05. The classifier was reported to diagnose cytomegalovirus status with high specificity and sensitivity in both the original and validation cohorts. A further reported finding was that TCR beta sequences accurately predicted the HLA-A and HLA-B alleles for most subjects in the first cohort. This cohort had only TCR beta chains sequenced, and the lack of alpha or paired-chain data limited which features could be detected. The only immune exposure information available for the cohort was CMV serostatus. Fewer than 20 rarely observed V segments, including chromosome 9 orphons, were excluded from the earlier analysis of a few hundred of the donors because counts were too low. While some public TCRs were present in many individuals, most TCR sequences turned up only very rarely across donors. According to the authors, the approach could potentially be generalized to other disease states and immunological phenotypes. An association between a missense DCLRE1C variant and V-gene and J-gene trimming of TCR beta chains was found in a later genetic analysis and replicated in an independent cohort. According to a later analysis, parvovirus B19, influenza, CMV and Epstein-Barr virus appeared linked to several top co-occurrence clusters. In vitro tests confirmed that a few of the cytomegalovirus-associated TCR beta chains recognize cytomegalovirus antigens. In a later analysis, HLA-associated TCR beta chains were found to be more clonally expanded and to have lower generation probabilities than equally common non-associated chains. Linkage disequilibrium might explain the correlated functional status among segregating V segments, but an unknown experimental factor could not be excluded. Because HLA typing was missing for some donors at each locus, association tests included only the typed subset. The study listed approximately 150 TCR beta chains as associated with cytomegalovirus. When HLA alleles, especially DR and DQ, strongly co-occurred, TCR associations were difficult to assign to individual alleles. A group of highly shared sequence variants was considered likely to be a technical artifact of the sequencing pipeline. Some IMGT-functional V segments, including TRBV6-2 and TRBV6-3, could not be distinguished by the 87-base-pair reads and were therefore excluded. In a later analysis, the rate of TCR association differed among HLA loci, with DRB1 alleles having the most associated TCRs and HLA-C alleles having the fewest. In an earlier analysis of some 640 of the donors, most TCR beta V segments were observed in productive rearrangements about 90% or about 30% of the time, broadly matching IMGT annotations. In a later genetic analysis, fewer N-insertions in productive TCRs were reported among donors in an Asian-associated ancestry cluster than the approximately 630-donor mean.

In the germline V gene (reference sequence), CDR1 corresponds to LNHDA and CDR2 to SQIVND. V is cut by 7 bases and J by 1 base, and the space between the germline ends is 13 bases. The CDR3 contains 14 residues, cysteine and phenylalanine counted. Only CDR3 DNA is held: 42 bases, read in frame from base 1. The cohort comprised approximately 700 healthy bone marrow donors. Cohort members were all nominally healthy when sampled, although unrecorded immune exposures were likely present. The donor tested CMV seropositive, placing the donor among the roughly 270 seropositive members of the cohort. A peripheral blood sample was provided by each donor, and peripheral blood mononuclear cells were used for TCR beta sequencing. Genomic DNA extraction from the blood cell samples was performed with the Qiagen DNeasy Blood Extraction Kit.

What was sequenced was PBMCs. The receptor's source is a woman aged 40 to 55 in good health and CMV-seropositive. The V and J segments used are TRBV19 and TRBJ1-1; no confident D gene assignment can be made. This receptor carries the CDR3 CASTPSVQNTEAFF. The DNA sequence is TGTGCCAGTACCCCCTCGGTGCAGAACACTGAAGCTTTCTTT.